A single sample is the source of the 16 T cell receptor beta chains below, sequenced in a study of Ad26.COV2.S vaccination and SARS-CoV-2 variants. Here immunoSEQ multiplex PCR was the method, and the copy in TCRdb shows in-frame clones only, minus some. Of around 100,000 clones listed, around 82% were seen once; the top ten hold roughly 17%. Sequenced material: peripheral blood, taken after recovery from COVID-19. These receptors were obtained from a human donor who had recovered from COVID-19.

The gene calls are TRBV6-2 or TRBV6-3 and TRBJ1-5, with D hard to call. CDR1 MNHEY and CDR2 SVGEGT come from the germline V gene. This CDR3 has 15 residues. Trimming pared 3 bases from V and 3 bases from J, leaving 12 bases between. The CDR3 loop is CASSYFGRLNQPQHF. The CDR3 DNA reads as TGTGCCAGCAGTTATTTCGGACGGCTCAATCAGCCCCAGCATTTT.

This clone was recorded only once. J is TRBJ2-5 and V is TRBV7-2; TRBD2 is a possible D gene (6 bases). Germline lookup yields CDR1 SGHTA and CDR2 FQGNSA. Trimming took 2 bases from V and 2 from J, leaving 9 bases between them. The CDR3 runs to 14 residues. CDR3 nucleotide sequence: TGTGCCAGCAGCTTATCGGGAGTACAAGAGACCCAGTACTTC. Its protein is CASSLSGVQETQYF.

The J gene is TRBJ1-5, the V gene TRBV7-9, with 8 bases fitting TRBD1. The CDR3 runs to 14 residues. Trimming at V came to 6 bases and at J to 2 bases, leaving 3 bases not matched to a gene. Germline V CDR1 and CDR2: SEHNR, FQNEAQ (reference sequence). In DNA form, the CDR3 reads TGTGCCAGCAGTCAGACAGGGGGCAATCAGCCCCAGCATTTT. Amino acid sequence: CASSQTGGNQPQHF.

The chain joins TRBV11-2 to TRBJ1-2; D might be TRBD1 (5 bases). The V and J ends lost 4 bases and 4 bases respectively, with 10 bases between them. Per germline, CDR1 SGHAT and CDR2 FQNNGV. The CDR3 covers 13 residues. The CDR3 region has the DNA TGTGCCAGCAGCTCGGGACCCTTCTATGGCTACACCTTC. Translated: CASSSGPFYGYTF.

CDR3 sequence: CASSAQFNQPQHF. CDR3 nucleotides: TGTGCCAGCAGTGCACAGTTCAATCAGCCCCAGCATTTT. The chain joins TRBV28 to TRBJ1-5; D gene ambiguous. V was shortened by 5 bases and J by 3 bases, with 8 bases between the two germline ends. The CDR3 totals 13 residues. Per the germline V gene, CDR1 is MDHEN and CDR2 is SYDVKM.

The gene calls are TRBV27 and TRBJ1-1; D is perhaps TRBD1 (5 bases). Trimming left V 11 bases short and J 0 bases short, with 22 bases between. The CDR3 is 16 residues long. The germline CDR1 and CDR2 sequences are MNHEY and SMNVEV (reference sequence). CDR3 loop: CAYKWGQRSMNTEAFF. CDR3 in DNA: TGTGCCTACAAATGGGGCCAAAGAAGCATGAACACTGAAGCTTTCTTT.

This clone was seen only once. V usage is TRBV5-1 and J usage is TRBJ2-7; no definite D call. The CDR3 covers 14 residues. Trimming shortened V by 0 bases and J by 2 bases, and 9 bases separated the two germline ends. Germline V lookup: CDR1 SGHRS, CDR2 YFSETQ. Here the CDR3 DNA reads TGCGCCAGCAGCTTGGTGGACGGAACCTACGAGCAGTACTTC. Amino acid sequence: CASSLVDGTYEQYF.

The chain uses TRBV5-4 and TRBJ1-2, with 7 bases that match TRBD1. This CDR3 comprises 14 residues. CDR1 is SGHNT, CDR2 YYREEE, per germline (reference sequence). The V segment lost 4 bases and the J segment 2 bases; nucleotides outside the gene matches: 5. CDR3 bases: TGTGCCAGCAGCATCGACAGGGCGAACTATGGCTACACCTTC. Amino acids: CASSIDRANYGYTF.

This sequence joins TRBV19 and TRBJ1-5; D is undetermined. Per germline, CDR1 LNHDA and CDR2 SQIVND (reference sequence). V was shortened by 7 bases and J by 5 bases, with 15 bases between the two germline ends. This CDR3 is built from 14 residues. CDR3 amino acids: CASKWQAPDQPQHF. The CDR3 coding sequence is TGTGCCAGTAAGTGGCAGGCCCCCGATCAGCCCCAGCATTTT. Complete variable domain (other parts from reference TRBV19 and TRBJ1-5): DGGITQSPKYLFRKEGQNVTLSCEQNLNHDAMYWYRQDPGQGLRLIYYSQIVNDFQKGDIAEGYSVSREKKESFPLTVTSAQKNPTAFYLCASKWQAPDQPQHFGDGTRLSIL.

This chain joins TRBV15 and TRBJ1-6; D perhaps matches TRBD1 (5 bases). Looked up from germline, CDR1 is LNHNV and CDR2 is YYDKDF (reference sequence). This CDR3 spans 15 amino acids. V was trimmed by 2 bases and J by 7 bases, leaving 12 bases between them. CDR3 coding DNA: TGTGCCACCAGCAGACTGGGACTTGCGAATTCACCCCTCCACTTT. Its protein is CATSRLGLANSPLHF.

The chain couples TRBV19 to TRBJ2-5; TRBD2 might be the D (5 bases). Germline loops: CDR1 LNHDA, CDR2 SQIVND (reference sequence). V lost 6 bases and J lost 5, with 16 bases in between. The CDR3 extends over 14 amino acids. The CDR3 DNA reads as TGTGCCAGTAGCACGGGTGAGCGGCGGGAGACCCAGTACTTC. As protein: CASSTGERRETQYF.

This chain links TRBV5-1 with TRBJ2-1; D unclear. CDR1 and CDR2 from the germline V gene are SGHRS and YFSETQ. V gave up 2 bases and J gave up 5 bases, with 8 bases separating them. This CDR3 is 13 amino acids long. This CDR3 is CASSLDNHNEQFF. CDR3 bases: TGCGCCAGCAGCTTAGATAATCACAATGAGCAGTTCTTC.

V gene TRBV7-3 combines with J gene TRBJ2-6; no firm D call. Trimming removed 5 bases from V and 2 bases from J, with 16 bases in between. The CDR3 consists of 17 residues. Germline CDR1 reads SGHTA; CDR2 reads FQGTGA. CDR3 in DNA: TGTGCCAGCAGCCTCCTTACATCGGACCCTGGGGCCAACGTCCTGACTTTC. This encodes CASSLLTSDPGANVLTF.

This clone appeared once. V gene TRBV7-2 combines with J gene TRBJ2-5, with 9 bases lining up with TRBD2. The length of the CDR3 is 15 residues. V gave up 2 bases and J gave up 4 bases; unmatched junction bases: 5. Per the germline V gene, CDR1 is SGHTA and CDR2 is FQGNSA. The CDR3 is CASSLRRGGSETQYF. CDR3 in DNA: TGTGCCAGCAGCTTAAGGCGGGGGGGTTCAGAGACCCAGTACTTC.

The rearrangement joins TRBV5-1 to TRBJ2-1; perhaps TRBD1 as D (5 bases). The germline V gene has CDR1 SGHRS and CDR2 YFSETQ. The CDR3 consists of 15 residues. Trimming stripped 0 bases from V and 0 bases from J, with 7 bases between. Here the CDR3 reads CASSLVGDSYNEQFF. The CDR3 DNA sequence: TGCGCCAGCAGCTTGGTAGGGGACTCCTACAATGAGCAGTTCTTC. The entire variable domain, with the rest obtained from reference TRBV5-1 and TRBJ2-1, is as follows: KAGVTQTPRYLIKTRGQQVTLSCSPISGHRSVSWYQQTPGQGLQFLFEYFSETQRNKGNFPGRFSGRQFSNSRSEMNVSTLELGDSALYLCASSLVGDSYNEQFFGPGTRLTVL.

The chain recombines TRBV2 with TRBJ1-3, with unresolved D. Germline V lookup: CDR1 SNHLY, CDR2 FYNNEI. The CDR3 is made up of 15 amino acids. The germline V and J ends were trimmed by 6 bases and 0 bases, with 12 bases remaining between them. The CDR3 coding sequence is TGTGCCAGCAGCGTGATGATGAGCTCTGGAAACACCATATATTTT. It yields the protein CASSVMMSSGNTIYF. Full variable domain (outside the CDR3, taken from reference TRBV2 and TRBJ1-3): EPEVTQTPSHQVTQMGQEVILRCVPISNHLYFYWYRQILGQKVEFLVSFYNNEISEKSEIFDDQFSVERPDGSNFTLKIRSTKLEDSAMYFCASSVMMSSGNTIYFGEGSWLTVV.